This T cell receptor beta chain was sequenced in a study of CD8 T cells in Susac syndrome. With random hexamers, reverse transcription was performed on 0.5 to 1 ug of RNA. TCRdb redid the calling of the immunoSEQ multiplex PCR reads with MiXCR, one entry per CDR3 protein. The profile covers roughly 100,000 distinct CDR3 sequences, with roughly 94% appearing a single time and over 0.3% taken by the ten largest. From blood CD8+ and CD4+ T cells, the TCR beta chain was sequenced. The CDR3 contains 14 residues. Germline V gene data show CDR1 as SGHTA and CDR2 as FQGNSA. The ends lost 10 bases at V and 4 bases at J; junction bases unmatched: 9.

This clonotype was sampled from a human donor with Susac syndrome. V usage is TRBV7-2 and J usage is TRBJ2-7; TRBD2 matches 11 bases. Source material: CD4+ T cells from PBMCs. The CDR3 sequence: CAIAGTSGKYEQYF. The DNA for the CDR3 is TGTGCCATCGCCGGGACTAGCGGAAAATACGAGCAGTACTTC.